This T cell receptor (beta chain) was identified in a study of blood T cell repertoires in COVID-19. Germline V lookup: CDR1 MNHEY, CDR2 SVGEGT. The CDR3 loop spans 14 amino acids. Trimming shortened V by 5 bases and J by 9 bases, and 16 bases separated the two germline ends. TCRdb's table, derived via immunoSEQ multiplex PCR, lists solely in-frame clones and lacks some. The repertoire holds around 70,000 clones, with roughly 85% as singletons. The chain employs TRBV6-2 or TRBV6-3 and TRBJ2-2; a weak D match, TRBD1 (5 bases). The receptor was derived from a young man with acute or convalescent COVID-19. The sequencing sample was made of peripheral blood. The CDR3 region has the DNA TGTGCCAGCAGTCCCCTAGGCCAGGGTCGGGAGCTGTTTTTT. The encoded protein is CASSPLGQGRELFF.